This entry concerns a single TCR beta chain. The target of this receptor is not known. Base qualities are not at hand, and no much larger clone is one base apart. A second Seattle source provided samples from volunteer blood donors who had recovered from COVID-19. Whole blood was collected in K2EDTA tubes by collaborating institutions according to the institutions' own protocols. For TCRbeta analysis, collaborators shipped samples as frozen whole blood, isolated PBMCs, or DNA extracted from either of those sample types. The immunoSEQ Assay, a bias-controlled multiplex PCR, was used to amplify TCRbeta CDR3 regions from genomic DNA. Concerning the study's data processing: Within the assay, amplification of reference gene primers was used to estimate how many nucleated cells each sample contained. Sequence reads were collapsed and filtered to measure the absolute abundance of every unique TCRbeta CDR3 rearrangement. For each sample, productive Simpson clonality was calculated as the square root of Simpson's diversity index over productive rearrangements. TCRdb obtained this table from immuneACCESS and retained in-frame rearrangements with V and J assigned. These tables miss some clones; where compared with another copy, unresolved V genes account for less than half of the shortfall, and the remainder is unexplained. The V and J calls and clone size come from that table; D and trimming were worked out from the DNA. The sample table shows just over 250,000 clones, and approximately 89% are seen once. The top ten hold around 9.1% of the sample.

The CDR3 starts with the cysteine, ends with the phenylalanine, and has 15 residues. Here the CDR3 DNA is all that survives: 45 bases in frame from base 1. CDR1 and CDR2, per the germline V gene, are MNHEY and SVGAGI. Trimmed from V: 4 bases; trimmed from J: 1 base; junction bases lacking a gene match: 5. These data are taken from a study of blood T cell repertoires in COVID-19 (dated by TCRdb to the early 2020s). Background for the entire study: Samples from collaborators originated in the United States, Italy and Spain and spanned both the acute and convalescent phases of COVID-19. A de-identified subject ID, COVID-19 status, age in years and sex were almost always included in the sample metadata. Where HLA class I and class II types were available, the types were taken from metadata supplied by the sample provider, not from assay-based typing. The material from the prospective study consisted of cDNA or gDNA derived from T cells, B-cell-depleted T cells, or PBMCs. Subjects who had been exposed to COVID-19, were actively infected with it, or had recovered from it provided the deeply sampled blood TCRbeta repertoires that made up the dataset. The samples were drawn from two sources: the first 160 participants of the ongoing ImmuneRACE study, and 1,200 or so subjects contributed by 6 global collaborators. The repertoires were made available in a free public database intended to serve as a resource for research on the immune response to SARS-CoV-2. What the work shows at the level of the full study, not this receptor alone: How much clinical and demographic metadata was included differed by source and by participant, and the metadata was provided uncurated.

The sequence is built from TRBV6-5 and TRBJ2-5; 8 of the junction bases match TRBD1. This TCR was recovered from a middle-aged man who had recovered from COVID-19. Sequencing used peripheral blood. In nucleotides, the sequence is TGTGCCAGCAGTTTTGGGCAGGGGGCCCAAGAGACCCAGTACTTC. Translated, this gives CASSFGQGAQETQYF.